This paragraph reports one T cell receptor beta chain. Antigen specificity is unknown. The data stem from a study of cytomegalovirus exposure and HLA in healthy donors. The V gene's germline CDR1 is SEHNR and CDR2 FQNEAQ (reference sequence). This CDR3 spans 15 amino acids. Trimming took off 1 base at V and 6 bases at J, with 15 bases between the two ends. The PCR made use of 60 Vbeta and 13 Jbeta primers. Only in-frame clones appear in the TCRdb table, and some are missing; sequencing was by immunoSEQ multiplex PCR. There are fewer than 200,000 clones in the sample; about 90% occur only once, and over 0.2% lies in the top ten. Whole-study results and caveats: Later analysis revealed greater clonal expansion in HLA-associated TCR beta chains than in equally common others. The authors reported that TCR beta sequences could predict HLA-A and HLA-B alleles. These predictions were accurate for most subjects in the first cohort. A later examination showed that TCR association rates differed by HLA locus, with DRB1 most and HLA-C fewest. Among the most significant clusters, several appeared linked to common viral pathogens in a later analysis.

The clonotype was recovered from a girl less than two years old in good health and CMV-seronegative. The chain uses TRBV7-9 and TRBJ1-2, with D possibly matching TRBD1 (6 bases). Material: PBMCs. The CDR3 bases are TGTGCCAGCAGCTTAGGTCAGGGGAGAGGGGATGGCTACACCTTC. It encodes CASSLGQGRGDGYTF. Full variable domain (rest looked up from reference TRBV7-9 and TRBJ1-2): DTGVSQNPRHKITKRGQNVTFRCDPISEHNRLYWYRQTLGQGPEFLTYFQNEAQLEKSRLLSDRFSAERPKGSFSTLEIQRTEQGDSAMYLCASSLGQGRGDGYTFGSGTRLTVV.